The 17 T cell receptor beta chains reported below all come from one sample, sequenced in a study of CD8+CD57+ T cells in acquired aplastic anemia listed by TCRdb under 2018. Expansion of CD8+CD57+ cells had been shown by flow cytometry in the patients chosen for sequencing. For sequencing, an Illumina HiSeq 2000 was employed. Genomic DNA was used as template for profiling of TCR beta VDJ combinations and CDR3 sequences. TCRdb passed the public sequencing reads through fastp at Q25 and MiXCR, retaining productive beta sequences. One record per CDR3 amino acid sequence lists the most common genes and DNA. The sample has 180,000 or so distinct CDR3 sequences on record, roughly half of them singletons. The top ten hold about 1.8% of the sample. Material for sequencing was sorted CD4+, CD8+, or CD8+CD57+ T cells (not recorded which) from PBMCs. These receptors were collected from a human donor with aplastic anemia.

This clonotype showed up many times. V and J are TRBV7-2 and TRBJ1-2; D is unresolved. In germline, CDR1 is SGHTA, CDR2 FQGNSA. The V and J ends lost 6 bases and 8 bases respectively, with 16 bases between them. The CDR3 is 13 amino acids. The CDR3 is CASSSTGAGGYTF. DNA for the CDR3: TGTGCCAGCAGTTCCACGGGCGCCGGGGGCTACACCTTC.

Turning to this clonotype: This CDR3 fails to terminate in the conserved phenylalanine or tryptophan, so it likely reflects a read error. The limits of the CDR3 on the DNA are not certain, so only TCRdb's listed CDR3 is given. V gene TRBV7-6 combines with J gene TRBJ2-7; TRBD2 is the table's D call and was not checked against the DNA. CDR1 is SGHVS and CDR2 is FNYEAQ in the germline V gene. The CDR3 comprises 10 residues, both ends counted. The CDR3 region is CASSPSGGAG.

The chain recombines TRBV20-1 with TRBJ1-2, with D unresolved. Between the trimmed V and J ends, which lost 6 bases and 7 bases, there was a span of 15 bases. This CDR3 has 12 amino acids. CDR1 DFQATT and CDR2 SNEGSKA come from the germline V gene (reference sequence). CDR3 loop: CSAPYLDRGYTF. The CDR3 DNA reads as TGCAGTGCCCCTTACTTAGATCGTGGCTACACCTTC.

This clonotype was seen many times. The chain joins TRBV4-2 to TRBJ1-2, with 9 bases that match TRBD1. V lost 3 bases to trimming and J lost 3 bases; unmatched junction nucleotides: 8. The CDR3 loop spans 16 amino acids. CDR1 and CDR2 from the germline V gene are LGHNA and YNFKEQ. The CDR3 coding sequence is TGTGCCAGCAGCCAGGACCGGGACAGGGCCGACTATGGCTACACCTTC. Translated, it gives CASSQDRDRADYGYTF.

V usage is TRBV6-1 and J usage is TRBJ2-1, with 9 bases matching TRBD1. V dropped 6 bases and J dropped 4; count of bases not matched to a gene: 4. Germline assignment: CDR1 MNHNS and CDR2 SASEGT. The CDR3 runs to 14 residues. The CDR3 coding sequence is TGTGCCAGCAGCGCCGGGACAGGGTACAATGAGCAGTTCTTC. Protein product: CASSAGTGYNEQFF.

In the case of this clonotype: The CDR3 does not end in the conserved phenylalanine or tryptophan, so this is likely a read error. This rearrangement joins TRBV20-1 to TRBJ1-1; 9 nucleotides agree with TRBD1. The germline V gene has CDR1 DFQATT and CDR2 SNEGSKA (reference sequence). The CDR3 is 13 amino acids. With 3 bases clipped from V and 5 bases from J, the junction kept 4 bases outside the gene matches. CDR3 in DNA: TGCAGTGCTAGCGGACAGGGGAGGACTGAAGCTTTCTCT. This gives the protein CSASGQGRTEAFS.

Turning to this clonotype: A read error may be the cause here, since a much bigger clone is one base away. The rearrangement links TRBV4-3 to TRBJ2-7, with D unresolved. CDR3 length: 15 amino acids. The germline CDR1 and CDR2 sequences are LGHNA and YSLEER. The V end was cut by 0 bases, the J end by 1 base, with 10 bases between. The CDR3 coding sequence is TGCGCCAGCAGCCAAGATTTAGGCAGGTCCTACGAGCAGTACTTC. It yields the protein CASSQDLGRSYEQYF.

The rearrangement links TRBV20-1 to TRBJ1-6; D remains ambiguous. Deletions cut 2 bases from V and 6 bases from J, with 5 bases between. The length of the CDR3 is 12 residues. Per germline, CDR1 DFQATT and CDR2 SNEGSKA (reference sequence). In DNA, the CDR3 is TGCAGTGCTAGACTCGCTAATTCACCCCTCCACTTT. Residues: CSARLANSPLHF.

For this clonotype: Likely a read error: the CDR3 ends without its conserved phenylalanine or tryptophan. For the CDR3, the DNA is TGTGCCAGTAGCCCGAGGGGCACTTTTAGGGTCGCTGAAGCTTTCCTT. It specifies CASSPRGTFRVAEAFL. The chain has TRBV19 and TRBJ1-1; possibly TRBD1 for D (5 bases). Germline-derived CDR1 and CDR2 are LNHDA and SQIVND (reference sequence). CDR3 length: 16 residues. V was clipped by 6 bases and J by 6 bases, with 23 bases between them.

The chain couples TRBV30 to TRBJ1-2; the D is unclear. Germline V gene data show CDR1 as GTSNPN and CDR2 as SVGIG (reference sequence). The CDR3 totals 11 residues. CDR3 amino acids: CAIGKVYGYTF. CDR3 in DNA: TGTGCTATTGGAAAGGTCTATGGCTACACCTTC. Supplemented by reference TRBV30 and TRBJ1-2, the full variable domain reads SQTIHQWPATLVQPVGSPLSLECTVEGTSNPNLYWYRQAAGRGLQLLFYSVGIGQISSEVPQNLSASRPQDRQFILSSKKLLLSDSGFYLCAIGKVYGYTFGSGTRLTVV.

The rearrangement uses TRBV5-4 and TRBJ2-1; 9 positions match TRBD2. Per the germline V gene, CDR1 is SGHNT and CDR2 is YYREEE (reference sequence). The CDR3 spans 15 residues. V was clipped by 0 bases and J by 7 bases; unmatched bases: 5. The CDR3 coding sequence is TGTGCCAGCAGCTTGGCCGTAGGACTAGCGAATGAGCAGTTCTTC. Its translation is CASSLAVGLANEQFF.

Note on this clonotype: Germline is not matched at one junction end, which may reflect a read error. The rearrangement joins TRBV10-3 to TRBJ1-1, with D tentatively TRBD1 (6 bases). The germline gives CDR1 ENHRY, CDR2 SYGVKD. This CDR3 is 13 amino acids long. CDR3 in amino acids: CAAKGVGDTGAFF. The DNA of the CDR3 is TGTGCCGCCAAAGGGGTTGGGGACACTGGAGCTTTCTTT.

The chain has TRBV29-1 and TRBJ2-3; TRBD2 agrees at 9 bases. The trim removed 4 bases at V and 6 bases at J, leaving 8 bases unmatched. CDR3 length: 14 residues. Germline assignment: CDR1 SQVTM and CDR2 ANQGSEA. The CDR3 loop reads CSVAGGGAPDTQYF. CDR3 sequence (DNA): TGCAGCGTTGCGGGCGGGGGGGCGCCGGATACGCAGTATTTT.

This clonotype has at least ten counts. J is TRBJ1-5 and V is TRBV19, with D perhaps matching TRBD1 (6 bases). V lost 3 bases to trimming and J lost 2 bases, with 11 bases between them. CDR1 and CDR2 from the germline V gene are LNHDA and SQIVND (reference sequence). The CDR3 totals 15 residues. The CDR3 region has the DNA TGTGCCAGTAGTATGCGGGCAGGGGGCAATCAGCCCCAGCATTTT. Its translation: CASSMRAGGNQPQHF.

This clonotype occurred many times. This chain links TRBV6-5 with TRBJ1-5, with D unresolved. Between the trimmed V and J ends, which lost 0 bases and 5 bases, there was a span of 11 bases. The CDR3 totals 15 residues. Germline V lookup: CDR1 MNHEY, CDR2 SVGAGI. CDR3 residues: CASSYSSGSHQPQHF. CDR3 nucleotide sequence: TGTGCCAGCAGTTACTCGAGTGGATCTCATCAGCCCCAGCATTTT.

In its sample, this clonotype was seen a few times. The CDR3 DNA reads TGTGCCAGCAGCGCCGGGACTAGCGCCCACAATGAGCAGTTCTTC. Its translation: CASSAGTSAHNEQFF. J is TRBJ2-1 and V is TRBV9, with TRBD2 identical over 10 bases. The CDR3 is 15 residues long. Germline trimming cut 3 bases from V and 5 bases from J; bases unmatched to any gene: 5. Germline CDR1 reads SGDLS; CDR2 reads YYNGEE.

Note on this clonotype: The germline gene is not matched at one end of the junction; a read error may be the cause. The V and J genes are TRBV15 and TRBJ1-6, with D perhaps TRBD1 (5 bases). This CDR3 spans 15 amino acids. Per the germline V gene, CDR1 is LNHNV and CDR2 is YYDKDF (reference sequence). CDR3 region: CVTSREGNSNSPLHF. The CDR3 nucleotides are TGTGTCACCAGCAGAGAGGGGAACAGTAATTCACCCCTCCACTTT.